This paragraph covers one T cell receptor beta chain sequence. This clone's antigen is unknown. Per-base qualities were not stored, and no clone one base away is much larger. For this chain, trimming is 1 base at the V end and 3 bases at the J end, and the number of junction bases without a gene match is 2. Per the germline V gene, LGHNA is the CDR1 and YNFKEQ is the CDR2. Including cysteine and phenylalanine, the CDR3 has 15 amino acids. Only the CDR3 DNA is retained, 45 bases long and in frame from the first base. Preparation of the library involved the immunoSEQ multiplex PCR assay. The clones in this table, taken by TCRdb from immuneACCESS, are in-frame only. Not every clone is retained; where verified, under half of the shortfall comes from an unresolved V gene, and the cause of the rest is unknown. For this sample there are roughly 51,000 clones; roughly 92% appear just once. Clones ranked in the top ten supply around 5% of the sample.

This record comes from a study of T cell changes during pregnancy in multiple sclerosis (dated by TCRdb to 2018 to 2020). Background on the whole study: The study looked at changes in the T cell repertoire across pregnancy in women with multiple sclerosis.

The sequence joins TRBV4-2 to TRBJ2-1; 8 junctional bases match TRBD2. This specimen consisted of CD8+ T cells from peripheral blood mononuclear cells, obtained before pregnancy. The receptor's source is a female donor with multiple sclerosis, enrolled in a pregnancy study. The CDR3 is CASSQASGSYNEQFF. The sequence in DNA is TGTGCCAGCAGCCAAGCCAGCGGGAGCTACAATGAGCAGTTCTTC.